These 26 T cell receptor beta chains originate from one sample sequenced in a study of T cell responses to AZD1222 COVID-19 vaccine. Profiled with immunoSEQ multiplex PCR; TCRdb holds only in-frame clones, not every one. Among about 270,000 clones listed, roughly 93% were seen once. The material was peripheral blood, obtained 28 days after the second AZD1222 dose. The receptor source for this set is an adult who received the AZD1222 COVID-19 vaccine.

As for this clone: The sample has other DNA sequences that encode this CDR3 too. V usage is TRBV5-1 and J usage is TRBJ1-2; D is ambiguous. The CDR3 extends over 13 amino acids. Germline values: CDR1 SGHRS, CDR2 YFSETQ. Trimming stripped 4 bases from V and 2 bases from J, with 9 bases between. CDR3 sequence: CASSPDGNYGYTF. The CDR3 DNA is TGCGCCAGCAGCCCGGACGGAAACTATGGCTACACCTTC. The full variable domain, with the rest looked up from reference TRBV5-1 and TRBJ1-2, is KAGVTQTPRYLIKTRGQQVTLSCSPISGHRSVSWYQQTPGQGLQFLFEYFSETQRNKGNFPGRFSGRQFSNSRSEMNVSTLELGDSALYLCASSPDGNYGYTFGSGTRLTVV.

The V gene is TRBV6-5, the J gene TRBJ2-1; D is uncertain. Per germline, CDR1 MNHEY and CDR2 SVGAGI. The CDR3 has 13 amino acids. The V end lost 6 bases, the J end lost 1 base, and 7 bases lay between the germline ends. Here the CDR3 DNA reads TGTGCCAGCAGCCCCAAGTCCTACAATGAGCAGTTCTTC. Its protein product is CASSPKSYNEQFF.

The chain has TRBV4-1 and TRBJ2-7; 10 bases agree with TRBD2. Per germline, CDR1 MGHRA and CDR2 YSYEKL. The CDR3 extends over 16 amino acids. The V and J ends lost 1 base and 7 bases, in that order; junction bases with no gene match: 10. CDR3 sequence: CASSQGTSGGHREQYF. The CDR3 DNA is TGCGCCAGCAGCCAAGGGACTAGCGGAGGACATAGAGAGCAGTACTTC.

The chain has TRBV12-3 or TRBV12-4 and TRBJ2-1; D is perhaps TRBD2 (5 bases). The V end was cut by 3 bases, the J end by 9 bases, with 12 bases between. This CDR3 is 13 amino acids long. The CDR3 DNA reads TGTGCCAGCAGTTTCAAGTTTGGGAGTGAGCAGTTCTTC. It yields the protein CASSFKFGSEQFF.

The V and J genes are TRBV28 and TRBJ2-7; tentative D call: TRBD2 (5 bases). The germline V gene has CDR1 MDHEN and CDR2 SYDVKM. The CDR3 loop spans 12 amino acids. V shed 6 bases and J shed 3 bases, with 9 bases lying between them. The CDR3 loop reads CASRSRDYEQYF. The CDR3 DNA sequence: TGTGCCAGCAGGTCCCGGGACTACGAGCAGTACTTC. Full variable domain (rest looked up from reference TRBV28 and TRBJ2-7): DVKVTQSSRYLVKRTGEKVFLECVQDMDHENMFWYRQDPGLGLRLIYFSYDVKMKEKGDIPEGYSVSREKKERFSLILESASTNQTSMYLCASRSRDYEQYFGPGTRLTVT.

The rearrangement uses TRBV7-3 and TRBJ1-2; no reliable D call. The CDR3 is 15 residues long. Germline lookup yields CDR1 SGHTA and CDR2 FQGTGA. Deletions cut 1 base from V and 0 bases from J, with 9 bases between. CDR3 nucleotides: TGTGCCAGCAGCTTAAGTGGCGGGGCTAACTATGGCTACACCTTC. Amino acid sequence: CASSLSGGANYGYTF.

The chain carries TRBV7-9 and TRBJ1-1, with D perhaps TRBD1 (5 bases). V was clipped by 7 bases and J by 5 bases, with 14 bases between them. Per the germline V gene, CDR1 is SEHNR and CDR2 is FQNEAQ (reference sequence). The length of the CDR3 is 13 residues. The CDR3 nucleotides are TGTGCCAGCACCCCCGCCGGGGGGACTGAAGCTTTCTTT. Encoded protein: CASTPAGGTEAFF.

J is TRBJ2-3 and V is TRBV9, with 9 nucleotides matching TRBD2. This CDR3 spans 15 amino acids. V was clipped by 7 bases and J by 5 bases; unmatched bases: 11. Germline CDR1 is SGDLS and CDR2 is YYNGEE. Here the CDR3 DNA reads TGTGCCAGCGGGGGGGCTAGCGGGAATCAAGATACGCAGTATTTT. Its protein is CASGGASGNQDTQYF.

The gene calls are TRBV5-8 and TRBJ1-5; a weak D match, TRBD1 (6 bases). The germline V gene encodes CDR1 SGHTS and CDR2 YDEGEE. The CDR3 length is 15 residues. Trimming cost V 4 bases and J 7 bases, with 18 bases left between them. The CDR3 is CASSPKGGGGQPQHF. Written as DNA, the CDR3 is TGTGCCAGCAGCCCGAAGGGGGGGGGCGGCCAGCCCCAGCATTTT.

The chain employs TRBV7-2 and TRBJ2-5; D is possibly TRBD1 (6 bases). Germline loops: CDR1 SGHTA, CDR2 FQGNSA. Deletions cut 0 bases from V and 2 bases from J, with 16 bases between. The CDR3 runs 17 residues. The CDR3 region has the DNA TGTGCCAGCAGCTTAGCGTTGTGGACAGAAAAACAAGAGACCCAGTACTTC. It specifies CASSLALWTEKQETQYF.

The chain recombines TRBV5-1 with TRBJ2-1, with D perhaps TRBD2 (6 bases). CDR1 and CDR2 from the germline V gene are SGHRS and YFSETQ. This CDR3 is 20 amino acids long. Trimming removed 4 bases from V and 0 bases from J, with 26 bases in between. DNA of the CDR3: TGCGCCAGCAGCCCCCTTTCTTCTAGCGAACGACCTAGCTCCTACAATGAGCAGTTCTTC. Translated, it gives CASSPLSSSERPSSYNEQFF.

In nucleotides, the CDR3 is TGTGCCACCCCCCCGGGACCCCGATCTGGAAACACCATATATTTT. Residues: CATPPGPRSGNTIYF. J is TRBJ1-3 and V is TRBV6-5, with D possibly TRBD1 on 5 matching bases. V was clipped by 10 bases and J by 1 base, with 17 bases between them. CDR3 size: 15 residues. The germline V gene has CDR1 MNHEY and CDR2 SVGAGI.

The J gene is TRBJ1-1, the V gene TRBV7-6; maybe TRBD1 (5 bases). The V and J ends lost 4 bases and 5 bases respectively, with 14 bases between them. Germline V gives CDR1 SGHVS, CDR2 FNYEAQ. This CDR3 comprises 14 residues. The CDR3 DNA sequence: TGTGCCAGCAGCTCAAATGGGGGAGCGACTGAAGCTTTCTTT. Protein: CASSSNGGATEAFF.

The chain combines TRBV9 with TRBJ2-7; 8 bases are shared with TRBD2. This CDR3 spans 12 amino acids. The V gene end was trimmed by 4 bases and the J gene end by 5 bases; junction bases not matched to a gene: 2. Germline V gene sequence: CDR1 SGDLS, CDR2 YYNGEE. CDR3 nucleotides: TGTGCCAGCAGCCGGGGGGGGAACGAGCAGTACTTC. As protein: CASSRGGNEQYF. Complete variable domain (other parts from reference TRBV9 and TRBJ2-7): DSGVTQTPKHLITATGQRVTLRCSPRSGDLSVYWYQQSLDQGLQFLIQYYNGEERAKGNILERFSAQQFPDLHSELNLSSLELGDSALYFCASSRGGNEQYFGPGTRLTVT.

CDR3 sequence: CASSLEHYSNQPQHF. Written as DNA, the CDR3 is TGTGCCAGCAGCTTAGAACATTATAGCAATCAGCCCCAGCATTTT. V usage is TRBV7-6 and J usage is TRBJ1-5; D ambiguous. V lost 1 base and J 0 bases, leaving 7 bases between the germline ends. Germline V gene lookup returns CDR1 SGHVS and CDR2 FNYEAQ. The CDR3 has 15 residues.

The V call is TRBV2, the J call TRBJ2-7, with 8 positions matching TRBD1. Germline V gene lookup returns CDR1 SNHLY and CDR2 FYNNEI. The trim removed 6 bases at V and 2 bases at J, leaving 9 bases unmatched. The CDR3 contains 15 residues. The chain's CDR3 is CASSLGQGRAYEQYF. CDR3 in DNA: TGTGCCAGCAGCTTAGGACAGGGTAGGGCCTACGAGCAGTACTTC.

The V call is TRBV18, the J call TRBJ2-7; no reliable D call. The CDR3 length is 15 residues. The germline V gene has CDR1 KGHSH and CDR2 LQKENI. V lost 8 bases and J 5 bases, leaving 22 bases between the germline ends. CDR3 bases: TGTGCCAGCACCCGGCGAGACTCACCCATGGACGAGCAGTACTTC. This translates into CASTRRDSPMDEQYF.

The chain joins TRBV28 to TRBJ2-7; D call uncertain. CDR1 and CDR2 from the germline V gene are MDHEN and SYDVKM. Trimming took off 7 bases at V and 0 bases at J, with 10 bases between the two ends. This CDR3 is built from 13 residues. The CDR3 region is CASTNPSSYEQYF. DNA of the CDR3: TGTGCCAGCACTAACCCAAGCTCCTACGAGCAGTACTTC. Filled out from reference TRBV28 and TRBJ2-7, the complete variable domain reads DVKVTQSSRYLVKRTGEKVFLECVQDMDHENMFWYRQDPGLGLRLIYFSYDVKMKEKGDIPEGYSVSREKKERFSLILESASTNQTSMYLCASTNPSSYEQYFGPGTRLTVT.

V usage is TRBV7-9 and J usage is TRBJ1-2; D is ambiguous. CDR1 and CDR2 (germline): SEHNR, FQNEAQ (reference sequence). Deletions cut 5 bases from V and 3 bases from J, with 16 bases between. The CDR3 runs 15 residues. For the CDR3, the DNA is TGTGCCAGCAGCCGTGTCCTAGACCGTGACTATGGCTACACCTTC. It translates to CASSRVLDRDYGYTF.

This clone occurred a few times. The chain recombines TRBV3-1 (or the pseudogene TRBV3-2) with TRBJ2-7; D uncertain. The V and J ends lost 0 bases and 2 bases respectively, with 8 bases between them. CDR1 is LGHDT and CDR2 is YNNKEL in the germline V gene (reference sequence). CDR3 length: 14 amino acids. CDR3 region: CASSQDAATYEQYF. The CDR3 DNA follows: TGTGCCAGCAGCCAAGACGCGGCAACCTACGAGCAGTACTTC.

The rearrangement joins TRBV2 to TRBJ2-2; TRBD1 agrees at 8 bases. The CDR3 has 15 residues. The germline CDR1 and CDR2 sequences are SNHLY and FYNNEI. The V and J ends lost 5 bases and 3 bases, in that order; junction bases with no gene match: 5. CDR3 protein: CASSSGTGYTGELFF. Here the CDR3 DNA reads TGTGCCAGCAGTTCCGGGACAGGCTACACCGGGGAGCTGTTTTTT. The entire variable domain, with the rest obtained from reference TRBV2 and TRBJ2-2, is as follows: EPEVTQTPSHQVTQMGQEVILRCVPISNHLYFYWYRQILGQKVEFLVSFYNNEISEKSEIFDDQFSVERPDGSNFTLKIRSTKLEDSAMYFCASSSGTGYTGELFFGEGSRLTVL.

The J gene is TRBJ1-5, the V gene TRBV5-1, with D possibly matching TRBD1 (5 bases). CDR3 size: 17 residues. Looked up from germline, CDR1 is SGHRS and CDR2 is YFSETQ. Trimming left V 4 bases short and J 1 base short, with 18 bases between. CDR3 loop: CASSPAGGPGSNQPQHF. DNA for the CDR3: TGCGCCAGCAGCCCGGCGGGGGGTCCAGGGAGCAATCAGCCCCAGCATTTT.

This chain joins TRBV5-1 and TRBJ2-2; D is perhaps TRBD1 or TRBD2 (6 bases each). From germline, CDR1 is SGHRS and CDR2 YFSETQ. The CDR3 extends over 15 amino acids. V was trimmed by 1 base and J by 5 bases, leaving 12 bases between them. CDR3: CASSLTGAGTGELFF. Here the CDR3 DNA reads TGCGCCAGCAGCTTGACGGGGGCAGGGACCGGGGAGCTGTTTTTT.

The chain is built from TRBV6-5 and TRBJ1-3; D call uncertain. CDR3 length equals 14 residues. V shed 2 bases and J shed 5 bases, with 10 bases lying between them. Germline values: CDR1 MNHEY, CDR2 SVGAGI. The CDR3 nucleotides are TGTGCCAGCAGTTACACTCCACGGCGAAACACCATATATTTT. Its protein product is CASSYTPRRNTIYF.

V usage is TRBV7-9 and J usage is TRBJ1-5; D is ambiguous. The CDR3 is 15 residues long. CDR1 and CDR2 (germline): SEHNR, FQNEAQ (reference sequence). V was trimmed by 5 bases and J by 1 base, leaving 12 bases between them. The CDR3 DNA is TGTGCCAGCAGCCCATTGCCGGGGAGCAATCAGCCCCAGCATTTT. Amino acids: CASSPLPGSNQPQHF.

J is TRBJ2-1 and V is TRBV4-2, with TRBD2 matching 8 bases. The J segment lost 9 bases and the V segment lost 0 bases, leaving 4 bases of the junction unmatched. Germline V gives CDR1 LGHNA, CDR2 YNFKEQ. The CDR3 is 14 amino acids. In nucleotides, the CDR3 is TGTGCCAGCAGCCAAGATTGGACTAGCAGTGAGCAGTTCTTC. Its protein product is CASSQDWTSSEQFF.